The T cell receptor (beta chain) under discussion was sequenced for a study of identical twins. TCRdb ran MiXCR on the 5' RACE reads and lists one entry per CDR3 protein. The repertoire holds roughly 750,000 distinct CDR3 sequences, with 20% to 25% as singletons. Looked up from germline, CDR1 is WNHNN and CDR2 is SYGVQD (reference sequence). The CDR3 consists of 13 residues. The V gene lost 7 bases and the J gene lost 1 base, with 7 bases spanning the gap. This sample also appeared in a second study, on T cells expressing NK-cell markers. As reported in that work: Seven donors tested HCMV-seropositive and one tested seronegative among the eight sequenced.

This receptor was identified in a woman younger than 35 in good health. What was sequenced was PBMCs. The chain links TRBV10-1 to TRBJ2-2; D may be TRBD2 (5 bases). The CDR3 reads CASKSGNTGELFF. In DNA form, the CDR3 reads TGCGCCAGCAAGAGCGGGAACACCGGGGAGCTGTTTTTT.